These T cell receptor beta chains were read from a single sample in a study of spatial heterogeneity in lung cancer. TCRdb reprocessed the 5' RACE reads with MiXCR, giving one entry per CDR3 protein. The sample includes some 96,000 distinct CDR3 sequences, roughly 4.5% of them seen just once. The source material was lung tumor tissue, sampled at surgery. The receptors shown here come from a male donor with early-stage non-small cell lung cancer. Each CDR3 is given with its conserved first and last residue. Each record gives: J gene, D gene, clone size, V gene, CDR3 DNA, CDR3 protein. A D gene is named only where the DNA matches it firmly. Where a row states a size, it is once, few, many or the class of an expanded clone; other rows omit it.

j_gene: TRBJ2-3; d_gene: NA; abundance: many; v_gene: TRBV4-2; CDR3nt: TGTGCCAGCAGCCAAGTCATAATAATTCCAGATACGCAGTATTTT; CDR3aa: CASSQVIIIPDTQYF
j_gene: TRBJ2-1; d_gene: TRBD2; abundance: NA; v_gene: TRBV5-1; CDR3nt: TGCGCCAGCAGCTCGGGGACTAGCGGTTGGAGTGAGCAGTTCTTC; CDR3aa: CASSSGTSGWSEQFF
j_gene: TRBJ2-2; d_gene: TRBD2; abundance: many; v_gene: TRBV6-6; CDR3nt: TGTGCCAGCAGTTTCGGACTAGAGGTCACCGGGGAGCTGTTTTTT; CDR3aa: CASSFGLEVTGELFF
j_gene: TRBJ1-1; d_gene: NA; abundance: many; v_gene: TRBV14; CDR3nt: TGTGCCAGCAGCCAAGAGTCTCCCAACACTGAAGCTTTCTTT; CDR3aa: CASSQESPNTEAFF
j_gene: TRBJ2-7; d_gene: NA; abundance: many; v_gene: TRBV7-9; CDR3nt: TGTGCCAGCAGCTTATCGTTCGGAGCCTACGAGCAGTACTTC; CDR3aa: CASSLSFGAYEQYF
j_gene: TRBJ1-6; d_gene: NA; abundance: many; v_gene: TRBV7-2; CDR3nt: TGTGCCAGCAGCTTAGTGTTTCGGGATTCACCCCTCCACTTT; CDR3aa: CASSLVFRDSPLHF
j_gene: TRBJ2-2; d_gene: NA; abundance: NA; v_gene: TRBV5-1; CDR3nt: TGCGCCAGCAGCAGTGGGGGCGGCGCCGACGGGGAGCTGTTTTTT; CDR3aa: CASSSGGGADGELFF
j_gene: TRBJ2-1; d_gene: NA; abundance: many; v_gene: TRBV20-1; CDR3nt: TGCAGTGCTAGTCTCCATGAGCAGTTCTTC; CDR3aa: CSASLHEQFF
j_gene: TRBJ1-5; d_gene: NA; abundance: many; v_gene: TRBV12-3/TRBV12-4; CDR3nt: TGTGCCAGCAGTTTTCGGGCAGGGCATACGACCAATCAGCCCCAGCATTTT; CDR3aa: CASSFRAGHTTNQPQHF
j_gene: TRBJ2-5; d_gene: TRBD1; abundance: many; v_gene: TRBV11-1; CDR3nt: TGTGCCAGCAGCCTTTGGACAGGCCAAGAGACCCAGTACTTC; CDR3aa: CASSLWTGQETQYF
j_gene: TRBJ1-1; d_gene: NA; abundance: few; v_gene: TRBV28; CDR3nt: TGTGCCAGCACCAGAAGACGGTTTGAAGCTTTCTTT; CDR3aa: CASTRRRFEAFF
j_gene: TRBJ2-6; d_gene: NA; abundance: many; v_gene: TRBV28; CDR3nt: TGTGCCAGCATCGGGGGTTTAGCCCAGGTCTCTGGGGCCAACGTCCTGACTTTC; CDR3aa: CASIGGLAQVSGANVLTF
j_gene: TRBJ1-2; d_gene: NA; abundance: NA; v_gene: TRBV28; CDR3nt: TGTGCCAGCAGTTTACACGGTTATGGCTACACCTTC; CDR3aa: CASSLHGYGYTF
j_gene: TRBJ2-2; d_gene: TRBD2; abundance: NA; v_gene: TRBV28; CDR3nt: TGTGCCAGCAGTACTAGCGGGAGTTTCGGGGAGCTGTTTTTT; CDR3aa: CASSTSGSFGELFF
j_gene: TRBJ2-5; d_gene: TRBD1; abundance: many; v_gene: TRBV7-9; CDR3nt: TGTGCCAGCAGCTTAGCCTTATATACCCCGGGACAGGGAGGAGAGACCCAGTACTTC; CDR3aa: CASSLALYTPGQGGETQYF
j_gene: TRBJ1-4; d_gene: NA; abundance: many; v_gene: TRBV6-1; CDR3nt: TGTGCCAGCAGTAGGGGAGTTCTGTTTTTT; CDR3aa: CASSRGVLFF
j_gene: TRBJ2-2; d_gene: TRBD2; abundance: many; v_gene: TRBV3-1; CDR3nt: TGTGCCAGCAGCACTCCTCAGGAGCGGGAGACCGGGGAGCTGTTTTTT; CDR3aa: CASSTPQERETGELFF
j_gene: TRBJ2-4; d_gene: NA; abundance: many; v_gene: TRBV4-1; CDR3nt: TGCGCCAGCAGCCAAGACGTCCGCGTCAGGAACATTCAGTACTTC; CDR3aa: CASSQDVRVRNIQYF
j_gene: TRBJ2-5; d_gene: NA; abundance: many; v_gene: TRBV5-6; CDR3nt: TGTGCCAGCAGCTTGGTATCAGGAAGAGAGACCCAGTACTTC; CDR3aa: CASSLVSGRETQYF
j_gene: TRBJ2-3; d_gene: NA; abundance: many; v_gene: TRBV28; CDR3nt: TGTGCCAGCAGTAGGGCCCGAGGACATCCCGTCACAGATACGCAGTATTTT; CDR3aa: CASSRARGHPVTDTQYF
j_gene: TRBJ2-1; d_gene: TRBD2; abundance: many; v_gene: TRBV7-9; CDR3nt: TGTGCCAGCAGCTTAGCTTTTAGCGGGACCGGGCGGGGTGAGCAGTTCTTC; CDR3aa: CASSLAFSGTGRGEQFF
j_gene: TRBJ2-7; d_gene: TRBD2; abundance: many; v_gene: TRBV20-1; CDR3nt: TGCAGTGCTAGAGCGACTAGCAGCTACGAGCAGTACTTC; CDR3aa: CSARATSSYEQYF